This T cell receptor (beta chain) came from a study of chemoradiotherapy in HPV16-positive cancers. About the study: Functional T-cell assays on a couple of HPV16-positive patients' cells defined candidate HPV-specific clones and common TCR motifs.

The study's findings and limits: HPV-responsive T-cell expansion during chemoradiotherapy was linked to improved recurrence-free survival in HPV16-positive patients. Only a couple of HPV16-positive patients supplied the functional HPV-specificity definition.

V was shortened by 4 bases and J by 2 bases, with 8 bases between the two germline ends. This CDR3 has 13 amino acids. The V gene's germline CDR1 is LGHNA and CDR2 YNFKEQ. Assay: immunoSEQ multiplex PCR; the TCRdb copy retains only in-frame clones and omits some. This table holds about 14,000 clones, about 92% found once. This clone was seen once. Its antigen is not identified. The source of this sequence is a human donor with HPV-associated anogenital cancer. The chain employs TRBV4-2 and TRBJ2-5; D possibly corresponds to TRBD1 (6 bases). This sample comprised tumor tissue, obtained from a patient who underwent chemoradiotherapy. This CDR3 is CASSRTVQETQYF. The CDR3, as DNA: TGTGCCAGCAGCCGGACAGTTCAAGAGACCCAGTACTTC.